This T cell receptor beta chain was documented in a study of OX40 agonist ivuxolimab in advanced cancers. Study-wide background: The diagnoses of dose-escalation patients were hepatocellular carcinoma, melanoma, renal cell or head and neck cancer. Three patients got partial responses; one had hepatocellular carcinoma and two had cutaneous melanoma. Study findings and constraints: Blood T cells, both CD4+ and CD8+, expanded clonally by week 6 at 0.1 to 3.0 mg/kg.

CDR1 is SGHVS and CDR2 is FNYEAQ in the germline V gene. The CDR3 sequence is 18 residues long. Trimming removed 5 bases from V and 1 base from J, with 21 bases in between. Profiled with immunoSEQ multiplex PCR; TCRdb holds only in-frame clones, not every one. Of around 72,000 clones listed, roughly 87% are singletons. Drawing of blood for sampling happened at baseline, at cycle 4 day 1, and at cycle 7 day 1. Details on this clone: Its target is unknown.

The V call is TRBV7-6, the J call TRBJ2-1, with D perhaps matching TRBD2 (5 bases). Sequenced material: CD4+ or CD8+ T cells sorted from blood, taken in a trial of the OX40 agonist ivuxolimab. This clonotype was sampled from an adult with an advanced solid tumor such as melanoma, head and neck, liver or kidney cancer. Here the CDR3 reads CASSLDRVWRRSYNEQFF. DNA for the CDR3: TGTGCCAGCAGCCTGGACCGGGTGTGGAGGCGGTCCTACAATGAGCAGTTCTTC. The full variable domain, completed using reference TRBV7-6 and TRBJ2-1, is GAGVSQSPRYKVTKRGQDVALRCDPISGHVSLYWYRQALGQGPEFLTYFNYEAQQDKSGLPNDRFSAERPEGSISTLTIQRTEQRDSAMYRCASSLDRVWRRSYNEQFFGPGTRLTVL.